The next 21 T cell receptor beta chains were all read from a single sample in a study of blood T cells in healthy people across ages. The second PCR ran roughly 6 to 11 cycles with a sample-barcoded 5' primer and J-beta primers. Via MiXCR, TCRdb re-called the 5' RACE reads, giving one row per CDR3 protein. The table lists under 950,000 distinct CDR3 sequences, 22% of them singletons. The sample consisted of blood. The receptors were sampled from a man between 65 and 85 years old in good health.

The V call is TRBV6-6, the J call TRBJ2-2; D may be TRBD2 (5 bases). There are 16 residues in the CDR3. Germline V CDR1 and CDR2: MNHNY, SVGAGI (reference sequence). Trimming shortened V by 0 bases and J by 1 base, and 9 bases separated the two germline ends. As DNA, the CDR3 is TGTGCCAGCAGTTACTCGCGTGCGGGGAACACCGGGGAGCTGTTTTTT. Translated: CASSYSRAGNTGELFF.

CDR3 sequence reads: CSANMSPLHF. CDR3 coding DNA: TGCAGTGCTAATATGTCACCCCTCCACTTT. This sequence joins TRBV20-1 and TRBJ1-6; D not resolved. CDR3 length equals 10 residues. With 4 bases removed from V and 10 bases from J, the gap between germline ends came to 5 bases. The V gene's germline CDR1 is DFQATT and CDR2 SNEGSKA (reference sequence).

This clonotype was recorded at least ten times. The CDR3 bases are TGTGCCAGCACACCCGGGAGGAACAATGAAAAACTGTTTTTT. Protein product: CASTPGRNNEKLFF. The V gene is TRBV12-3 or TRBV12-4, the J gene TRBJ1-4, with D hard to call. V gave up 7 bases and J gave up 5 bases, with 14 bases separating them. This CDR3 has 14 amino acids.

The chain couples TRBV5-6 to TRBJ2-1, with 10 bases matching TRBD1. V was pared by 4 bases and J by 10 bases, with 14 bases of the junction left unmatched. The CDR3 contains 16 residues. The germline CDR1 and CDR2 sequences are SGHDT and YYEEEE. The CDR3 DNA reads as TGTGCCAGCAGCGTACGGACAGGGGGAAATCATCGGGAGCAGTTCTTC. It is translated as CASSVRTGGNHREQFF.

The rearrangement uses TRBV4-2 and TRBJ1-4; D remains ambiguous. V was trimmed by 1 base and J by 5 bases, leaving 17 bases between them. The CDR3 has 17 residues. Germline assignment: CDR1 LGHNA and CDR2 YNFKEQ. This CDR3 is CASSQVDRFEANEKLFF. The DNA for the CDR3 is TGTGCCAGCAGCCAAGTAGATCGGTTTGAGGCCAATGAAAAACTGTTTTTT.

The CDR3 here is CASSQGPGGYNEQFF. The CDR3 coding sequence is TGTGCCAGCAGCCAAGGCCCAGGGGGCTACAATGAGCAGTTCTTC. The chain links TRBV3-1 to TRBJ2-1; 7 bases line up with TRBD1. V gave up 1 base and J gave up 3 bases; unmatched junction bases: 3. Germline V CDR1 and CDR2: LGHDT, YNNKEL (reference sequence). The CDR3 has 15 residues.

This clonotype appeared a few times. The rearrangement joins TRBV7-9 to TRBJ1-4; possible D gene TRBD1, 5 bases. V was shortened by 3 bases and J by 7 bases, with 12 bases between the two germline ends. This CDR3 comprises 14 residues. Germline V gene data show CDR1 as SEHNR and CDR2 as FQNEAQ (reference sequence). DNA for the CDR3: TGTGCCAGCAGCTTGCAGGGTTCGTCTGAAAAACTGTTTTTT. Its translation: CASSLQGSSEKLFF.

This clonotype has a handful of counts. At one end, the junction sequence differs from germline, possibly due to a read error. The CDR3 reads CSARGLAENEQLF. CDR3 nucleotide sequence: TGCAGTGCTAGGGGACTAGCGGAGAATGAGCAGCTCTTC. V and J are TRBV20-1 and TRBJ2-5, with 11 bases lining up with TRBD2. This CDR3 comprises 13 residues. Germline-derived CDR1 and CDR2 are DFQATT and SNEGSKA (reference sequence).

The rearrangement uses TRBV18 and TRBJ2-7, with no clear D. This CDR3 is 12 amino acids long. The V end was cut by 6 bases, the J end by 3 bases, with 9 bases between. The germline V gene has CDR1 KGHSH and CDR2 LQKENI. The chain's CDR3 is CASSPNFYEQYF. The CDR3 DNA is TGTGCCAGCTCTCCCAACTTCTACGAGCAGTACTTC.

The CDR3 is CASSRQTGGFDIQYF. Written as DNA, the CDR3 is TGTGCCAGCAGCCGTCAGACAGGGGGCTTCGACATTCAGTACTTC. The chain uses TRBV7-2 and TRBJ2-4; TRBD1 aligns across 10 bases. The length of the CDR3 is 15 residues. The germline V gene encodes CDR1 SGHTA and CDR2 FQGNSA. V was clipped by 5 bases and J by 8 bases; unmatched bases: 9.

The V and J genes are TRBV6-5 and TRBJ1-2; D is undetermined. This CDR3 region has 16 residues. The germline CDR1 and CDR2 sequences are MNHEY and SVGAGI. With 0 bases removed from V and 6 bases from J, the gap between germline ends came to 17 bases. The CDR3 nucleotides read TGTGCCAGCAGTTACTCGTATCCGGACCGTCGACATGGCTACACCTTC. Translating gives CASSYSYPDRRHGYTF.

This clonotype was picked up a small number of times. The rearrangement links TRBV12-3 or TRBV12-4 to TRBJ2-5; D possibly uses TRBD1 or TRBD2 (5 bases each). The J call may be wrong; the DNA end is better matched by TRBJ2-7. The CDR3 consists of 15 residues. CDR3 in amino acids: CASSRSGTGSYEQYF. The CDR3 nucleotides read TGTGCCAGCAGTCGTTCCGGGACGGGCTCCTACGAGCAGTACTTC.

This rearrangement joins TRBV4-1 to TRBJ2-5; 8 bases match TRBD1. The DNA matches TRBJ2-7 better at its end, which makes the J call doubtful. Germline-derived CDR1 and CDR2 are MGHRA and YSYEKL. The CDR3 loop spans 15 amino acids. In DNA form, the CDR3 reads TGCGCCAGCAGCCAAGATAAACAGGGGGGCTACGAGCAGTACTTC. This translates into CASSQDKQGGYEQYF.

This chain joins TRBV28 and TRBJ1-4; D is unclear. This CDR3 has 15 amino acids. V was clipped by 5 bases and J by 6 bases, with 16 bases between them. From germline, CDR1 is MDHEN and CDR2 SYDVKM. CDR3 region: CASSPSPVGYEKLFF. The DNA of the CDR3 is TGTGCCAGCAGTCCTTCCCCGGTGGGGTATGAAAAACTGTTTTTT.

This clonotype was detected a few times. V gene TRBV12-3 or TRBV12-4 combines with J gene TRBJ1-1; D unresolved. The CDR3 is 14 residues long. Trimming left V 5 bases short and J 6 bases short, with 16 bases between. In nucleotides, the CDR3 is TGTGCCAGCAGTCCCCTGTTAGGGAGCGCTGAAGCTTTCTTT. As protein: CASSPLLGSAEAFF.

The rearrangement uses TRBV6-2 or TRBV6-3 and TRBJ2-7, with D possibly matching TRBD1 (5 bases). Germline CDR1 reads MNHEY; CDR2 reads SVGEGT. This CDR3 region has 14 residues. Trimming removed 8 bases from V and 6 bases from J, with 20 bases in between. CDR3 sequence: CASGRGGTFPEQYV. As DNA, the CDR3 is TGTGCCAGCGGAAGGGGTGGTACATTCCCCGAGCAGTACGTC.

The genes are TRBV3-1 and TRBJ2-4, with 10 nucleotides matching TRBD1. The germline V gene encodes CDR1 LGHDT and CDR2 YNNKEL (reference sequence). There are 19 residues in the CDR3. Trimming at V came to 4 bases and at J to 0 bases, leaving 12 bases not matched to a gene. The chain's CDR3 is CASSPRDRGWYSAKNIQYF. The CDR3 nucleotides are TGTGCCAGCAGCCCCCGGGACAGGGGATGGTACTCAGCCAAAAACATTCAGTACTTC.

CDR3 bases: TGCGCCAGCAGTTTGTGGGCCAGGGGGCTAAACATGAACACTGAAGCTTTCTTT. This encodes CASSLWARGLNMNTEAFF. This chain connects TRBV5-1 to TRBJ1-1; TRBD1 aligns across 8 bases. Germline V gene sequence: CDR1 SGHRS, CDR2 YFSETQ. The CDR3 loop spans 18 amino acids. Trimming took 5 bases from V and 0 from J; bases not matched to a gene: 15.

The CDR3 coding sequence is TGTGCCAGCAGCGTCTCGACAGGGCCCGCCGAGCAGTACTTC. Protein product: CASSVSTGPAEQYF. The J gene is TRBJ2-7, the V gene TRBV9; TRBD1 agrees at 7 bases. The CDR3 length is 14 residues. Trimming at V came to 2 bases and at J to 6 bases, leaving 8 bases not matched to a gene. Per the germline V gene, CDR1 is SGDLS and CDR2 is YYNGEE.

This clonotype was found a few times. This chain links TRBV12-3 or TRBV12-4 with TRBJ1-2; D call uncertain. The length of the CDR3 is 16 residues. The V gene lost 7 bases and the J gene lost 0 bases, with 18 bases spanning the gap. The CDR3 protein is CASTRHGVASNYGYTF. Written as DNA, the CDR3 is TGTGCCAGCACCAGGCATGGGGTTGCCTCTAACTATGGCTACACCTTC.

The rearrangement links TRBV5-6 to TRBJ1-4; a possible D gene is TRBD1 (6 bases). This CDR3 contains 15 residues. CDR1 is SGHDT, CDR2 YYEEEE, per germline. Trimming pared 0 bases from V and 8 bases from J, leaving 14 bases between. CDR3 nucleotides: TGTGCCAGCAGCTTGGTGACACAGGGAGCGGAAAAACTGTTTTTT. Translation gives CASSLVTQGAEKLFF. The complete variable domain, with remaining parts taken from reference TRBV5-6 and TRBJ1-4, reads DAGVTQSPTHLIKTRGQQVTLRCSPKSGHDTVSWYQQALGQGPQFIFQYYEEEERQRGNFPDRFSGHQFPNYSSELNVNALLLGDSALYLCASSLVTQGAEKLFFGSGTQLSVL.